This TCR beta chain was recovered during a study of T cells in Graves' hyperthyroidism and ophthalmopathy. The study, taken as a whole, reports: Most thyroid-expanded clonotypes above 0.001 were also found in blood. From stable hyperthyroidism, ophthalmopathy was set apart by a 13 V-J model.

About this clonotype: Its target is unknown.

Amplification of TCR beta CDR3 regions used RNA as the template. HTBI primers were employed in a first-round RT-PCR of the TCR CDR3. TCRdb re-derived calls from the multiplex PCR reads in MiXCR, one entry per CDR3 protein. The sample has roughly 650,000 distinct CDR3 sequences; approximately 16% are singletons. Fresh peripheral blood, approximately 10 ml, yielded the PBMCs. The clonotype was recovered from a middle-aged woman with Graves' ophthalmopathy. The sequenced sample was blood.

In nucleotides, the CDR3 is TGTGCCAGCATCGGTGGGACAGACTATACGTATGGCTACACCTTC. Protein product: CASIGGTDYTYGYTF. The chain is built from TRBV6-1 and TRBJ1-2, with 7 nucleotides matching TRBD1. The CDR3 totals 15 residues. CDR1 is MNHNS, CDR2 SASEGT, per germline. V lost 7 bases, J lost 5 bases, and 13 bases stayed unmatched.